The next 10 T cell receptor beta chains were all read from a single sample in a study of blood T cell repertoires in COVID-19. Assay: immunoSEQ multiplex PCR; the TCRdb copy retains only in-frame clones and omits some. Of fewer than 65,000 clones in the sample, 70% to 90% were seen once. The sequenced material came from peripheral blood. The source of these receptors is a human donor in a cohort sampled during active COVID-19.

The chain links TRBV10-3 to TRBJ2-7; 14 bases are a match to TRBD2. This CDR3 comprises 14 residues. With 10 bases clipped from V and 3 bases from J, the junction kept 5 bases outside the gene matches. Germline CDR1 is ENHRY and CDR2 is SYGVKD. CDR3 DNA: TGTGCCACCGGTGGGACTAGCGGGAGCTACGAGCAGTACTTC. Translating it yields CATGGTSGSYEQYF.

The chain couples TRBV19 to TRBJ1-2; no firm D call. Trimming took 3 bases from V and 0 from J, leaving 11 bases between them. This CDR3 contains 15 residues. CDR1 is LNHDA and CDR2 is SQIVND in the germline V gene (reference sequence). The CDR3 DNA reads as TGTGCCAGTAGTATTGGCGGGTATTCTAACTATGGCTACACCTTC. Protein sequence: CASSIGGYSNYGYTF.

V is TRBV6-5 and J is TRBJ1-2, with 11 bases fitting TRBD1. V was clipped by 7 bases and J by 6 bases; unmatched bases: 10. The CDR3 loop spans 15 amino acids. The germline V gene has CDR1 MNHEY and CDR2 SVGAGI. CDR3 DNA: TGTGCCAGCATAGCGGCGGACAGGGGGCCGAATGGCTACACCTTC. Residues: CASIAADRGPNGYTF.

The chain employs TRBV28 and TRBJ2-2; 7 bases are shared with TRBD2. Germline lookup yields CDR1 MDHEN and CDR2 SYDVKM. The CDR3 extends over 14 amino acids. Trimming took 8 bases from V and 7 from J; bases not matched to a gene: 10. The CDR3 sequence: CASRPGGHIGELFF. The DNA of the CDR3 is TGTGCCAGCCGTCCGGGAGGACACATCGGGGAGCTGTTTTTT.

Note on this clone: Additional DNA sequences in this sample encode the identical CDR3. The chain's CDR3 is CASSLDSTNEKLFF. The CDR3 bases are TGCGCCAGCAGCTTGGACTCAACTAATGAAAAACTGTTTTTT. This chain links TRBV5-1 with TRBJ1-4; D not resolved. V lost 0 bases and J 0 bases, leaving 3 bases between the germline ends. The CDR3 has 14 residues. Germline-derived CDR1 and CDR2 are SGHRS and YFSETQ.

This clone was observed once. The chain recombines TRBV10-1 with TRBJ2-5; D gene uncertain. Germline V gene data show CDR1 as WNHNN and CDR2 as SYGVQD (reference sequence). V lost 0 bases and J 7 bases, leaving 15 bases between the germline ends. CDR3 length equals 15 residues. The CDR3 nucleotides are TGCGCCAGCAGTGAGTCGAGAGGCGCCCCCGGGACCCAGTACTTC. Its translation: CASSESRGAPGTQYF.

The chain joins TRBV6-5 to TRBJ1-1; D is uncertain. V lost 7 bases and J 0 bases, leaving 9 bases between the germline ends. Germline lookup yields CDR1 MNHEY and CDR2 SVGAGI. The CDR3 runs 13 residues. CDR3 loop: CASNSRLNTEAFF. In nucleotides, the CDR3 is TGTGCCAGCAACTCCCGTTTGAACACTGAAGCTTTCTTT.

V and J are TRBV19 and TRBJ1-6, with TRBD1 matching 8 bases. This CDR3 contains 16 residues. J gave up 0 bases and V 6 bases, and 4 bases lay outside the gene matches. Germline lookup yields CDR1 LNHDA and CDR2 SQIVND (reference sequence). The CDR3 DNA reads TGTGCCAGTAGGGGGACAGGAAGCTCCTATAATTCACCCCTCCACTTT. It yields the protein CASRGTGSSYNSPLHF.

This chain links TRBV6-4 with TRBJ2-1, with 8 bases fitting TRBD2. Germline-derived CDR1 and CDR2 are MRHNA and SNTAGT. Trimming at V came to 6 bases and at J to 6 bases, leaving 10 bases not matched to a gene. The CDR3 is 15 residues long. The CDR3 region is CASSRVGGASNEQFF. The CDR3 DNA reads as TGTGCCAGCAGCCGTGTCGGGGGGGCTAGCAATGAGCAGTTCTTC.

The J gene is TRBJ1-1, the V gene TRBV15, with D hard to call. Germline values: CDR1 LNHNV, CDR2 YYDKDF (reference sequence). V lost 1 base and J lost 5, with 11 bases in between. CDR3 length: 14 residues. In DNA, the CDR3 is TGTGCCACCAGCAGAGGTGGGAGTACGACTGAAGCTTTCTTT. It is translated as CATSRGGSTTEAFF.